The 6 T cell receptor beta chains given below trace back to one sample, sequenced in a study of blood T cell repertoires in COVID-19. The data were produced by immunoSEQ multiplex PCR, yet TCRdb's version contains in-frame clones alone and is incomplete. In the table there are some 200,000 clones, roughly 80% of which are singletons. The material sequenced was peripheral blood. The receptor set was obtained from a man aged 60 to 69 with COVID-19, enrolled during active disease.

This clone appeared a single time. The chain uses TRBV3-1 (or the pseudogene TRBV3-2) and TRBJ1-6; D is ambiguous. The germline V gene has CDR1 LGHDT and CDR2 YNNKEL (reference sequence). Trimming removed 2 bases at V and 6 bases at J, with 14 bases between. The CDR3 has 16 amino acids. The CDR3 nucleotides are TGTGCCAGCAGCCAAACCACGCGATCGGGTAATTCACCCCTCCACTTT. It codes for CASSQTTRSGNSPLHF.

The chain is built from TRBV6-1 and TRBJ1-6, with TRBD1 matching over 7 bases. The J segment lost 0 bases and the V segment lost 4 bases, leaving 6 bases of the junction unmatched. Germline-derived CDR1 and CDR2 are MNHNS and SASEGT. The CDR3 extends over 17 amino acids. The CDR3 coding sequence is TGTGCCAGCAGTGGCTGGGGGGACAGCTCCTATAATTCACCCCTCCACTTT. This gives the protein CASSGWGDSSYNSPLHF.

The sample holds one count of this clone. V usage is TRBV6-2 or TRBV6-3 and J usage is TRBJ2-1; TRBD2 matches 9 bases. The V and J ends lost 5 bases and 0 bases, in that order; junction bases with no gene match: 2. Germline V gene data show CDR1 as MNHEY and CDR2 as SVGEGT. The CDR3 runs to 15 residues. CDR3 nucleotides: TGTGCCAGCAGTATTAGCGGGAGCTCCTACAATGAGCAGTTCTTC. Its protein product is CASSISGSSYNEQFF.

This chain uses TRBV7-3 with TRBJ2-7; D is ambiguous. The CDR3 spans 13 residues. Trimming removed 0 bases at V and 6 bases at J, with 9 bases between. The V gene's germline CDR1 is SGHTA and CDR2 FQGTGA. CDR3 sequence: CASSLTLTGEQYF. CDR3 DNA: TGTGCCAGCAGCTTAACACTCACTGGCGAGCAGTACTTC.

The J gene is TRBJ1-4, the V gene TRBV3-1 (or the pseudogene TRBV3-2); no clear D. From germline, CDR1 is LGHDT and CDR2 YNNKEL (reference sequence). Trimming took 0 bases from V and 2 from J, leaving 10 bases between them. CDR3 length: 16 amino acids. The CDR3, as DNA: TGTGCCAGCAGCCAAGATGCCGGCAGGACTAATGAAAAACTGTTTTTT. Its translation: CASSQDAGRTNEKLFF.

The genes are TRBV14 and TRBJ2-7; TRBD1 matches at 7 bases. Germline V lookup: CDR1 SGHDN, CDR2 FVKESK. The CDR3 runs to 15 residues. V trimming: 0 bases; J trimming: 5 bases; junction bases outside the gene matches: 7. The CDR3 spells CASSQETGSSNEQYF. The CDR3 DNA is TGTGCCAGCAGCCAAGAGACAGGGAGCAGTAACGAGCAGTACTTC.